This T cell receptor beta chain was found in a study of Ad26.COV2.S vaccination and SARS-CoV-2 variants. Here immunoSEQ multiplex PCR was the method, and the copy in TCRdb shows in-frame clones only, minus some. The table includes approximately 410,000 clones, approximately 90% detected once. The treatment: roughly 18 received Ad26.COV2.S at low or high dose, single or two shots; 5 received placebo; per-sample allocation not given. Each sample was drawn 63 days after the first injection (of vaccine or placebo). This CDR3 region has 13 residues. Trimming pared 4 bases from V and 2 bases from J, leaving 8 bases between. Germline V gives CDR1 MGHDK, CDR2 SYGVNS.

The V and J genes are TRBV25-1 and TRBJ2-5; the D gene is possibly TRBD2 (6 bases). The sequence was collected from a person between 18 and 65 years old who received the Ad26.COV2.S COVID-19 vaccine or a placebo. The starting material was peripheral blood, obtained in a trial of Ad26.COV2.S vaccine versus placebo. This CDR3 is CASSAGGQETQYF. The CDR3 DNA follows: TGTGCCAGCAGTGCTGGGGGGCAAGAGACCCAGTACTTC.